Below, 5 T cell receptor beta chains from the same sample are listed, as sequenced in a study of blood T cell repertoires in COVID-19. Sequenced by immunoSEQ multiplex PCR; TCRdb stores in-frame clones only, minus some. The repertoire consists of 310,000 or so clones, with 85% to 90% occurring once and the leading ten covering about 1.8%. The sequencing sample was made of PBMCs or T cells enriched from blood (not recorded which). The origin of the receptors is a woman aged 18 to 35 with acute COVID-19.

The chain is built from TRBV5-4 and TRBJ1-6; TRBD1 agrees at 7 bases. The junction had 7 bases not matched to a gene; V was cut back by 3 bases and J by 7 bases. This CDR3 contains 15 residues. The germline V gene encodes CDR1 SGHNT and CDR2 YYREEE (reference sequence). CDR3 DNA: TGTGCCAGCAGCTACCGGGACAGAAGAAATTCACCCCTCCACTTT. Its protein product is CASSYRDRRNSPLHF. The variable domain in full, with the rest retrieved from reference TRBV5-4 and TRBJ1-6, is ETGVTQSPTHLIKTRGQQVTLRCSSQSGHNTVSWYQQALGQGPQFIFQYYREEENGRGNFPPRFSGLQFPNYSSELNVNALELDDSALYLCASSYRDRRNSPLHFGNGTRLTVT.

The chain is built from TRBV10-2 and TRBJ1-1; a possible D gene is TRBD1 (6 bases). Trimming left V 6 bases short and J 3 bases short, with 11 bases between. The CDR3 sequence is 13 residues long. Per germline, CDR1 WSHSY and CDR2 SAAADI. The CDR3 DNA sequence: TGCGCCAGCAGGGCCCGGACAGACACTGAAGCTTTCTTT. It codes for CASRARTDTEAFF.

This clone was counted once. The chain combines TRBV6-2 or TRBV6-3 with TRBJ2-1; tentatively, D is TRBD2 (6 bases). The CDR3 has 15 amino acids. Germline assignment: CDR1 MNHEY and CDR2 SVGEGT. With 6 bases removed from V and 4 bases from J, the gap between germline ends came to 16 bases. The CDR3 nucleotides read TGTGCCAGCAGCACGCCTGCGGGGATGTACAATGAGCAGTTCTTC. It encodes CASSTPAGMYNEQFF.

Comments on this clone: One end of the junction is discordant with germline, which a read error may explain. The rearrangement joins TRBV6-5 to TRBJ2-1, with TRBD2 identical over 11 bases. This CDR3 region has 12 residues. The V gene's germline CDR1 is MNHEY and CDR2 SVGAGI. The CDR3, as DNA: TGTGCCAGCAGTCCTATAGCGGGGGGGCCGGTCTTC. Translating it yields CASSPIAGGPVF.

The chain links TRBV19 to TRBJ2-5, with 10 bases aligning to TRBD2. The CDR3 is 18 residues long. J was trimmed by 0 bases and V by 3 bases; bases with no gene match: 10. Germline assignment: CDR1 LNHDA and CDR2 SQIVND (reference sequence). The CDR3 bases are TGTGCCAGTAGTATGGTTTCTGGACTAGCGGCATACCAAGAGACCCAGTACTTC. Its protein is CASSMVSGLAAYQETQYF.